This T cell receptor beta chain was obtained from a study of cytomegalovirus exposure and HLA in healthy donors (dated by TCRdb to about 2017). Turning to the overall study: According to an earlier analysis of 587 of the donors, 200 million or so T cells yielded over 90 million unique TCR beta sequences and 276 Gb of sequence data. Approximately 300 gigabases of sequencing data and roughly 90 million unique TCR sequences were included in an early release covering several hundred HLA-typed donors. Of the 350 to 450 genotyped donors, more than 75% were placed in the genetic ancestry cluster associated with self-reported Caucasian donors. The study aimed to test whether cataloging public T cell receptors could reveal signatures of past pathogen exposure. The study profiled the T cell repertoires of hundreds of subjects by immunosequencing and related them to cytomegalovirus serostatus. In addition to the first cohort of 500 to 850 subjects, a separate validation cohort of approximately 110 different subjects was used. To predict cytomegalovirus infection status, the study combined high-throughput TCR immunosequencing, statistical association of individual TCRs with disease status, and machine learning. A later analysis re-analyzed previously published TCR beta repertoires from approximately 700 donors and added high-resolution HLA genotyping to study TCR occurrence patterns. The later analysis used no new phenotypic data to find candidate immune exposures, relying instead on TCR beta sequences and their occurrence across donors. An earlier analysis of around 580 of the donors used high-throughput TCR beta sequencing to judge whether each TCR beta V gene segment behaved as functional or pseudogenic. Alongside the repertoire data, information on donor age, sex, ethnicity and CMV serostatus was compiled. In a later genetic analysis, genome-wide SNP genotypes for about 60% of the 666 donors were used, and that subset was treated as a discovery cohort. All discovery cohort repertoires had been generated using a single sequencing platform. Both class I and class II loci were covered by HLA typing, at four-digit resolution. The number of donors typed differed by locus, with 629-630 for A, B, C, DRB1 and DQB1, around 500 for DQA1, 606 for DPA1, and roughly 450 for DPB1. About five DR-DQ haplotypes were handled as single units for association and clustering, since linkage in the cohort was strong. On average, approximately 250,000 unique TCR beta nucleotide sequences were sequenced per donor among 300 to 500 genotyped donors of the cohort, with roughly 18% of those sequences being non-productive. General study outcomes and caveats: In vitro tests confirmed that a few of the cytomegalovirus-associated TCR beta chains recognize cytomegalovirus antigens. Several of the top co-occurrence clusters appeared to be linked to parvovirus B19, influenza, CMV and Epstein-Barr virus, according to a later analysis. In a later analysis, HLA-associated TCR beta chains were found to be more clonally expanded and to have lower generation probabilities than equally common non-associated chains. According to a later genetic analysis, donors in an Asian-associated ancestry cluster had fewer N-insertions in productive TCRs than the approximately 650-donor mean. When HLA alleles, especially DR and DQ, strongly co-occurred, attributing TCR associations to individual alleles was difficult. The cohort was sequenced for TCR beta chains only, and without alpha or paired-chain data the features that could be detected were limited. Because HLA typing was unavailable for some donors at each locus, only the typed subset was used in association tests. A later analysis associated 15,000 or so TCR beta sequences with specific HLA alleles at a false discovery rate of 0.05. The sequencing pipeline was judged likely to have produced a cluster of highly shared sequence variants as a technical artifact. A further reported finding was that TCR beta sequences accurately predicted the HLA-A and HLA-B alleles for most subjects in the first cohort. Because counts were too low, seventeen rarely observed V segments, including chromosome 9 orphons, were left out of the earlier analysis of some 600 of the donors. Most TCR sequences were seen in very few donors, while some public TCRs were found in many individuals. For the cohort, immune exposure information was limited to CMV serostatus. The classifier was reported to diagnose cytomegalovirus status with high specificity and sensitivity in both the original and validation cohorts. In an earlier analysis of 587 of the donors, most TCR beta V segments appeared in productive rearrangements about 87% or about 30% of the time, broadly matching IMGT annotations. The study gave a list of 150 to 200 TCR beta chains associated with cytomegalovirus. In a later analysis, the rate of TCR association differed among HLA loci, with DRB1 alleles having the most associated TCRs and HLA-C alleles having the fewest. Correlated functional status among segregating V segments might reflect linkage disequilibrium, but an unknown experimental factor could not be ruled out. Some IMGT-functional V segments, including TRBV6-2 and TRBV6-3, could not be distinguished by the 87-base-pair reads and were therefore excluded. Presence/absence analyses assumed roughly uniform sequencing depth across donors, an assumption that may not hold. According to a later analysis, most CMV-associated TCR beta chains appeared to be HLA-restricted, and the HLA associations seemed to be driven largely by CMV exposure. A later genetic analysis associated a missense DCLRE1C variant with V-gene and J-gene trimming of TCR beta chains, and an independent cohort replicated the association. According to the authors, the approach could potentially be generalized to other disease states and immunological phenotypes.

In total, about 650 healthy bone marrow donors made up the cohort. At the time of sampling, all cohort members were nominally healthy, though unrecorded immune exposures were likely present. The donor tested CMV seronegative and was one of the 352 seronegative cohort members. A peripheral blood sample was collected from each donor, and TCR beta sequencing was performed on peripheral blood mononuclear cells. The Qiagen DNeasy Blood Extraction Kit was used to extract genomic DNA from the blood cell samples. V is trimmed back by 7 bases and J by 3 bases, and the junction contains 4 bases that no gene match accounts for. Reading the germline V gene gives CDR1 SQVTM and CDR2 ANQGSEA. The CDR3 goes from the cysteine to the phenylalanine over 12 residues. The entry retains the CDR3 DNA only, 36 bases that are in frame from base 1. The protocol used for the library was the immunoSEQ multiplex PCR assay. A mixture of 60 forward primers for TCR Vbeta segments and 13 reverse primers for TCR Jbeta segments was used in the multiplex PCR. A multiplex PCR assay on genomic DNA amplified the CDR3 region of rearranged TCR beta genes. Amplified TCR beta libraries were sequenced as 87-base-pair reads on the Illumina HiSeq System. The authors processed their data as follows. In a later analysis, 80 million or so unique TCR beta chains were counted across the roughly 670 repertoires, and roughly 11 million of these chains were shared by at least two donors. A nearest-neighbor algorithm error-corrected the raw reads and collapsed the reads into unique sequences, merging closely related sequences to remove PCR and sequencing errors. CDR3 sequences were aligned to IMGT reference sequences to assign V, D and J gene segments. For a sequence to be retained, a match of at least six nucleotides to both a V gene segment and a J gene segment was required. Rearrangements were classified as productive when the CDR3 lacked stop codons and remained in frame with V and J, and all other rearrangements were classified as non-productive. Following IMGT convention, CDR3 was defined as the stretch from the second conserved V-encoded cysteine up to the conserved J-encoded phenylalanine. The earlier analysis of 450 to 750 of the donors excluded any sequence lacking an unambiguous match to a single V gene segment. In an earlier analysis of around 590 of the donors, a V segment was called functional when productive rearrangements were above 56.7%, and segregating when the standard deviation between donors exceeded 5%. A statistical classification framework was developed to diagnose cytomegalovirus status using the catalog of TCR beta chain sequences. In a later analysis, V and J genes were assigned by comparing TCR nucleotide sequences against IMGT/GENE-DB human TR gene sequences. A later analysis assigned CDR3 sequences and most-parsimonious VDJ recombination scenarios with the TCRdist pipeline. In a later analysis, every TCR beta chain was defined by the combination of its CDR3 amino acid sequence and its V-gene family, and reads without a unique V-gene family were dropped. To address suspected cross-contamination and a sequencing artifact, a later analysis removed approximately 590 highly shared, low-generation-probability nucleotide sequences. A later analysis calculated a clonal expansion index for each public chain from normalized within-repertoire ranks of inferred template counts. A later analysis computed generation probabilities with a VDJ recombination model fitted to out-of-frame rearrangements, and checked the results against IGoR. In a later analysis, TCR-TCR, TCR-HLA and TCR-CMV co-occurrence was scored with hypergeometric tests, and a repertoire-size bias correction was applied to TCR pairs. False discovery rates were estimated in a later analysis by permuting HLA or CMV assignments 20 times. A later analysis grouped co-occurring TCRs with DBSCAN, adding TCRdist sequence similarity when clustering within HLA-allele-positive subsets. Repertoires with fewer than 30,000 or more than 120,000 public chains, plus five repertoires with anomalous nucleotide sharing, were excluded from co-occurrence clustering. The source is immuneACCESS, and TCRdb retained only in-frame sequences with V and J called. Part of the clones is not carried over; for the studies checked, unresolved V genes explain less than half of this, and the remainder is unexplained. The DNA was the basis for D and trimming; V, J and clone size are from that table. The sample has more than 200,000 clones on record, about 80% of them singletons. 15% of the sample belongs to the ten largest clones.

Regarding this clone: Its antigen remains unidentified. No much larger clone is present one base from it, and per-base qualities are unavailable.

The sequence links TRBV29-1 to TRBJ2-5, with 8 middle bases fitting TRBD1. This receptor was taken from a man aged 40-49 years in good health and CMV-seronegative. Sequenced material: PBMCs. The CDR3 region reads CSGGQEKETQYF. The base sequence is TGCAGCGGGGGACAGGAAAAAGAGACCCAGTACTTC.